These 24 T cell receptor beta chains share one sample of origin, sequenced in a study of T cell responses to AZD1222 COVID-19 vaccine. Clones were sequenced by immunoSEQ multiplex PCR, and TCRdb holds only the in-frame ones, with some missing. The sample lists roughly 140,000 clones, 88% occurring once. Source: peripheral blood, taken on day 0 of MenACWY control vaccination. Receptors were obtained from an adult in good health.

The chain employs TRBV7-2 and TRBJ2-3; D gene unclear. Germline V gene data show CDR1 as SGHTA and CDR2 as FQGNSA. V was pared by 5 bases and J by 2 bases, with 2 bases between. The CDR3 is 11 residues long. The DNA for the CDR3 is TGTGCCAGCAGCCTCACAGATACGCAGTATTTT. Amino acid sequence: CASSLTDTQYF.

The rearrangement links TRBV12-3 or TRBV12-4 to TRBJ2-1, with D perhaps TRBD2 (5 bases). CDR3 length equals 13 residues. Trimming stripped 2 bases from V and 7 bases from J, with 9 bases between. The CDR3 loop reads CASSLYGVNEQFF. In DNA form, the CDR3 reads TGTGCCAGCAGTTTATACGGGGTTAATGAGCAGTTCTTC.

V usage is TRBV7-8 and J usage is TRBJ2-4; D call uncertain. Germline CDR1 and CDR2: SGHVS and FQNEAQ. Trimming shortened V by 2 bases and J by 1 base, and 12 bases separated the two germline ends. The CDR3 is 16 residues long. The CDR3 DNA follows: TGTGCCAGCAGCTTAAAGCCTGGTGGGGCCAAAAACATTCAGTACTTC. It translates to CASSLKPGGAKNIQYF.

This clone has a single count. This chain connects TRBV6-2 or TRBV6-3 to TRBJ2-1, with 10 bases identical to TRBD2. The germline V gene encodes CDR1 MNHEY and CDR2 SVGEGT. Trimming cost V 5 bases and J 4 bases; bases outside gene matches: 5. CDR3 length: 15 amino acids. In nucleotides, the CDR3 is TGTGCCAGCAGTAGGACTAGCGGAGATTACAATGAGCAGTTCTTC. It codes for CASSRTSGDYNEQFF.

The chain uses TRBV6-5 and TRBJ1-2, with TRBD1 as a possible D gene (5 bases). Between the trimmed V and J ends, which lost 5 bases and 7 bases, there was a span of 14 bases. CDR1 is MNHEY, CDR2 SVGAGI, per germline. The CDR3 sequence is 13 residues long. The chain's CDR3 is CASSPGGVPGYTF. As DNA, the CDR3 is TGTGCCAGCAGTCCTGGGGGGGTGCCTGGCTACACCTTC.

This rearrangement joins TRBV7-9 to TRBJ1-3, with a tentative D call TRBD1 (6 bases). Per germline, CDR1 SEHNR and CDR2 FQNEAQ (reference sequence). The V gene lost 8 bases and the J gene lost 4 bases, with 9 bases spanning the gap. The CDR3 is made up of 12 amino acids. The CDR3 DNA sequence: TGTGCCAGCGCCAGGGGCGGAAACACCATATATTTT. Its protein is CASARGGNTIYF.

The chain is built from TRBV6-2 or TRBV6-3 and TRBJ1-5; D unresolved. V lost 5 bases to trimming and J lost 0 bases, with 17 bases between them. CDR1 is MNHEY, CDR2 SVGEGT, per germline. The length of the CDR3 is 17 residues. The CDR3 sequence is CASSDPSSIYSNQPQHF. The CDR3 DNA is TGTGCCAGCAGTGACCCATCGTCGATATATAGCAATCAGCCCCAGCATTTT.

This clone showed up just once. The genes are TRBV6-5 and TRBJ2-7; the D is unclear. The V gene lost 6 bases and the J gene lost 3 bases, with 18 bases spanning the gap. Per the germline V gene, CDR1 is MNHEY and CDR2 is SVGAGI. The CDR3 is 15 residues long. For the CDR3, the DNA is TGTGCCAGCAGCTCCTATTGGAAGGCCGGCTACGAGCAGTACTTC. Translating gives CASSSYWKAGYEQYF.

The V gene is TRBV7-2, the J gene TRBJ1-5; TRBD1 is a possible D gene (6 bases). The germline gives CDR1 SGHTA, CDR2 FQGNSA. V dropped 5 bases and J dropped 5 bases, with 19 bases sitting between them. The CDR3 runs to 16 residues. CDR3: CASSRSGGREDQPQHF. DNA for the CDR3: TGTGCCAGCAGCCGGAGCGGGGGCAGGGAGGATCAGCCCCAGCATTTT.

The CDR3: CASGLGISGNTIYF. The CDR3 DNA is TGTGCTAGTGGTTTGGGGATCTCTGGAAACACCATATATTTT. This sequence joins TRBV12-5 and TRBJ1-3; no definite D call. Germline V gives CDR1 LGHNT, CDR2 FRNRAP. The CDR3 length is 14 residues. V lost 1 base and J lost 0, with 4 bases in between.

The chain carries TRBV25-1 and TRBJ2-1; D is unresolved. V lost 3 bases to trimming and J lost 7 bases, with 1 base between them. The CDR3 length is 10 residues. In germline, CDR1 is MGHDK, CDR2 SYGVNS. The CDR3 region has the DNA TGTGCCAGCAGTGAGAATGAGCAGTTCTTC. Translating gives CASSENEQFF.

Concerning this clone: This same CDR3 is encoded by further DNA sequences in the sample. The rearrangement links TRBV7-2 to TRBJ2-2; 8 positions agree with TRBD1. Looked up from germline, CDR1 is SGHTA and CDR2 is FQGNSA. The V gene end was trimmed by 2 bases and the J gene end by 4 bases; junction bases not matched to a gene: 0. The CDR3 contains 14 residues. The CDR3 sequence: CASSLQGATGELFF. The CDR3 DNA follows: TGTGCCAGCAGCTTACAGGGGGCCACCGGGGAGCTGTTTTTT.

The V gene is TRBV5-6, the J gene TRBJ2-1; TRBD1 might be the D (5 bases). The CDR3 extends over 14 amino acids. The germline V and J ends were trimmed by 0 bases and 4 bases, with 8 bases remaining between them. Germline assignment: CDR1 SGHDT and CDR2 YYEEEE. The CDR3 region is CASSLGQSYNEQFF. The CDR3 nucleotides are TGTGCCAGCAGCTTGGGACAGTCATACAATGAGCAGTTCTTC.

The chain uses TRBV6-6 and TRBJ1-6; 9 nucleotides agree with TRBD1. Germline V gene data show CDR1 as MNHNY and CDR2 as SVGAGI (reference sequence). Unmatched junction bases numbered 8, after V lost 5 bases and J lost 0 bases. There are 18 residues in the CDR3. CDR3 sequence: CASSLHGTGSSYNSPLHF. CDR3 DNA sequence: TGTGCCAGCAGTCTCCACGGGACAGGGAGCTCCTATAATTCACCCCTCCACTTT.

This clone turned up a few times. V gene TRBV11-3 combines with J gene TRBJ1-1; the D gene is possibly TRBD1 (6 bases). Trimming removed 5 bases from V and 5 bases from J, with 18 bases in between. The CDR3 sequence is 15 residues long. Germline V gene sequence: CDR1 SGHNT, CDR2 YENEEA. The CDR3 nucleotides read TGTGCCAGCAGCACACAGGGCTTAGTGTTGACTGAAGCTTTCTTT. It specifies CASSTQGLVLTEAFF.

The J gene is TRBJ2-4, the V gene TRBV19; D is tentatively TRBD1 or TRBD2 (6 bases each). This CDR3 contains 18 residues. Germline lookup yields CDR1 LNHDA and CDR2 SQIVND (reference sequence). V lost 3 bases and J 1 base, leaving 19 bases between the germline ends. CDR3 sequence reads: CASSIWGPGGSAKNIQYF. CDR3 bases: TGTGCCAGTAGTATTTGGGGTCCCGGGGGCTCGGCCAAAAACATTCAGTACTTC.

The rearrangement joins TRBV6-1 to TRBJ2-1, with 8 bases fitting TRBD1. From germline, CDR1 is MNHNS and CDR2 SASEGT. The CDR3 spans 15 residues. The V gene end was trimmed by 1 base and the J gene end by 8 bases; junction bases not matched to a gene: 7. The CDR3 DNA reads as TGTGCCAGCAGTGAAGTAAAGGCAGGGGGCGATGAGCAGTTCTTC. Protein product: CASSEVKAGGDEQFF.

The rearrangement uses TRBV21-1 and TRBJ1-5. TRBV21-1 represents a pseudogene. CDR3 size: 16 residues. The CDR3 DNA sequence: TGTGCCAGCAGCAAATGTCCCCGGGACCGCAATCAGCCCCAGCATTTT. Translated: CASSKCPRDRNQPQHF.

The CDR3 DNA reads as TGTGCCAGCACCGACAGGGCGGGACAGGGGACCAATGAGCAGTTCTTC. The encoded protein is CASTDRAGQGTNEQFF. The chain has TRBV28 and TRBJ2-1; 10 positions agree with TRBD1. V shed 7 bases and J 6 bases; nucleotides not matched to a gene: 12. The CDR3 is made up of 16 amino acids. CDR1 MDHEN and CDR2 SYDVKM come from the germline V gene.

The chain employs TRBV29-1 and TRBJ2-1; perhaps D is TRBD1 or TRBD2 (5 bases each). This CDR3 contains 18 residues. Per the germline V gene, CDR1 is SQVTM and CDR2 is ANQGSEA. Trimming removed 6 bases from V and 0 bases from J, with 24 bases in between. In DNA form, the CDR3 reads TGCAGCGTCCTCCGGGACGCCGGTGGCGGCGACTCCTACAATGAGCAGTTCTTC. Its protein product is CSVLRDAGGGDSYNEQFF.

This clone was detected a few times. The rearrangement links TRBV7-2 to TRBJ2-7, with no clear D. V lost 2 bases to trimming and J lost 3 bases, with 11 bases between them. This CDR3 is 14 amino acids long. Germline values: CDR1 SGHTA, CDR2 FQGNSA. The CDR3 reads CASSLRSAGYEQYF. In DNA form, the CDR3 reads TGTGCCAGCAGCTTACGCAGCGCTGGCTACGAGCAGTACTTC.

The genes are TRBV28 and TRBJ2-1; 10 bases agree with TRBD2. The CDR3 covers 19 residues. The V gene end was trimmed by 3 bases and the J gene end by 3 bases; junction bases not matched to a gene: 14. The germline V gene has CDR1 MDHEN and CDR2 SYDVKM. This chain's CDR3 is CASSFSPASGRPFYNEQFF. The CDR3, as DNA: TGTGCCAGCAGTTTTAGCCCTGCTAGCGGGAGACCCTTCTACAATGAGCAGTTCTTC.

V is TRBV19 and J is TRBJ1-2, with 8 bases matching TRBD1. CDR1 is LNHDA and CDR2 is SQIVND in the germline V gene (reference sequence). CDR3 length: 15 amino acids. V lost 7 bases and J lost 9; bases outside the gene matches: 16. The CDR3 coding sequence is TGTGCCAGTAATCTCCCCGAGGACAGGGTGATCAGCTACACCTTC. It encodes CASNLPEDRVISYTF.

The chain links TRBV6-2 or TRBV6-3 to TRBJ2-5; 7 bases are shared with TRBD1. The CDR3 runs 18 residues. With 2 bases clipped from V and 2 bases from J, the junction kept 14 bases outside the gene matches. Germline values: CDR1 MNHEY, CDR2 SVGEGT. The CDR3 loop is CASSYPGTALTTQETQYF. The DNA for the CDR3 is TGTGCCAGCAGTTACCCCGGGACAGCCTTAACCACACAAGAGACCCAGTACTTC.